This is a list of T cell receptor beta chains from one sample in a study of blood T cells in healthy people across ages. TCRdb re-derived calls from the 5' RACE reads in MiXCR, one entry per CDR3 protein. The repertoire has 850,000 to 1,000,000 distinct CDR3 sequences, around 48% of them found once; the top ten carry roughly 13%. Sequenced material: blood. The receptors derive from a man in his thirties or forties in good health. The CDR3 runs from the conserved cysteine through the conserved F or W. A D gene is named only where the DNA matches it firmly. Size is stated for part of the rows, as once, few or many counts, or as a class when the clone is expanded.

d_call	v_call	clone_size	j_call	cdr3_aa	cdr3_nt
-	TRBV5-1	-	TRBJ2-4	CASSLGFAGEQYF	TGCGCCAGCAGCTTGGGATTTGCGGGTGAGCAGTACTTC
-	TRBV12-3/TRBV12-4	once	TRBJ1-3	CASSSHPGNTIYF	TGTGCCAGCAGTAGCCATCCCGGAAACACCATATATTTT
-	TRBV29-1	-	TRBJ1-2	CSALHLRYGYTF	TGCAGCGCTTTACACCTTCGATATGGCTACACCTTC
-	TRBV12-3/TRBV12-4	few	TRBJ1-2	CASGALSHYGYTF	TGTGCCAGCGGGGCTCTCTCCCATTATGGCTACACCTTC
-	TRBV12-3/TRBV12-4	-	TRBJ2-2	CASSSRGFGTGELFF	TGTGCCAGCAGTTCAAGGGGGTTCGGCACCGGGGAGCTGTTTTTT
-	TRBV27	-	TRBJ2-7	CASSLSGRGRTSYEQYF	TGTGCCAGCAGTTTATCGGGGCGGGGCAGAACCTCCTACGAGCAGTACTTC
-	TRBV19	-	TRBJ2-7	CASITYNEQYF	TGTGCCAGTATCACCTACAATGAGCAGTACTTC
-	TRBV3-1	-	TRBJ2-2	CASSQGWGPNTGELFF	TGTGCCAGCAGCCAAGGTTGGGGCCCGAACACCGGGGAGCTGTTTTTT
-	TRBV27	-	TRBJ1-2	CASSLSEAGPGYTF	TGTGCCAGCAGTTTATCGGAGGCAGGCCCTGGCTACACCTTC
TRBD2	TRBV20-1	-	TRBJ2-3	CSEGLADTQYF	TGCAGTGAGGGACTAGCAGATACGCAGTATTTT
-	TRBV11-2	-	TRBJ1-1	CASSYRGADTEAFF	TGTGCCAGCAGCTACAGAGGAGCAGACACTGAAGCTTTCTTT
TRBD2	TRBV2	-	TRBJ2-3	CASSGVAGRASTDTQYF	TGTGCCAGCAGTGGCGTAGCGGGCCGGGCTAGCACAGATACGCAGTATTTT
TRBD1	TRBV4-1	-	TRBJ1-2	CASNQDRTGNYGYTF	TGCGCCAGCAACCAAGATCGGACAGGGAACTATGGCTACACCTTC
-	TRBV7-2	-	TRBJ2-3	CASSLNPISTDTQYF	TGTGCCAGCAGCTTAAATCCGATTAGCACAGATACGCAGTATTTT
TRBD1	TRBV6-1	-	TRBJ1-4	CASSVTGEEKLFF	TGTGCCAGCAGTGTAACAGGGGAGGAAAAACTGTTTTTT
TRBD1	TRBV11-1	few	TRBJ2-5	CASSEAYRGRKETQYF	TGTGCCAGCAGCGAAGCCTACAGGGGGCGCAAAGAGACCCAGTACTTC
-	TRBV4-2	-	TRBJ2-1	CASSQDPLSGRGSYNEQFF	TGTGCCAGCAGCCAAGACCCCCTGTCTGGACGCGGCTCCTACAATGAGCAGTTCTTC
-	TRBV7-3	once	TRBJ2-3	CASSLQRRVVGTDTQYF	TGTGCCAGCAGCTTACAACGGCGAGTAGTGGGCACAGATACGCAGTATTTT